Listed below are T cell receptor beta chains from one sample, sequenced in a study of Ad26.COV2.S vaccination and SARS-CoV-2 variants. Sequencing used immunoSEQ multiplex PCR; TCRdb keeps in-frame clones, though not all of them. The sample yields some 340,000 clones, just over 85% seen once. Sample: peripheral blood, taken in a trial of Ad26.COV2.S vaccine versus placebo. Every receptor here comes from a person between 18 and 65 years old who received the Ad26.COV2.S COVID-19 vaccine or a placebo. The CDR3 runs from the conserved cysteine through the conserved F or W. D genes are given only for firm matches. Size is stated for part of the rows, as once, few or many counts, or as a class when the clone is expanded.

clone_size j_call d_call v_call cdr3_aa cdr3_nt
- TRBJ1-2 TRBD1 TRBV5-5 CASRGTGVYGYTF TGTGCCAGCAGGGGGACAGGGGTCTATGGCTACACCTTC
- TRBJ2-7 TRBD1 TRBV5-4 CASSLDFGTGGTEQYF TGTGCCAGCAGCTTGGATTTTGGGACAGGAGGCACGGAGCAGTACTTC
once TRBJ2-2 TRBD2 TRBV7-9 CASSPAGDSGELFF TGTGCCAGCAGCCCTGCGGGGGACTCCGGGGAGCTGTTTTTT
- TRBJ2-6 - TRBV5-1 CASSPTGSGANVLTF TGCGCCAGCAGCCCCACGGGTTCTGGGGCCAACGTCCTGACTTTC
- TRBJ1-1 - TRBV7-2 CASSFVGRETEAFF TGTGCCAGCAGCTTTGTAGGTAGGGAAACTGAAGCTTTCTTT
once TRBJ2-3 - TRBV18 CASSDVTDTQYF TGTGCCAGCTCAGACGTCACAGATACGCAGTATTTT
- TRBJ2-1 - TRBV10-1 CASAGSLGRHEQFF TGCGCCAGCGCCGGGTCCCTCGGTCGGCATGAGCAGTTCTTC
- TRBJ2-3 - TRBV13 CASSPKGSTDTQYF TGTGCCAGCAGCCCCAAGGGGAGCACAGATACGCAGTATTTT
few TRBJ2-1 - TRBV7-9 CASSLYSLANEQFF TGTGCCAGCAGCTTATACAGTTTAGCGAATGAGCAGTTCTTC
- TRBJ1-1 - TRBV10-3 CATEDGLNTEAFF TGTGCCACGGAGGACGGCTTGAACACTGAAGCTTTCTTT
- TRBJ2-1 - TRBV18 CASSPRRGYNEQFF TGTGCCAGCTCACCACGGCGGGGTTACAATGAGCAGTTCTTC
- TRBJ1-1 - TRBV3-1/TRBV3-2 CASSQGWDPEAEAFF TGTGCCAGCAGCCAAGGGTGGGACCCGGAGGCTGAAGCTTTCTTT
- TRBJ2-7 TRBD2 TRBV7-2 CASSVSGLADSYEQYF TGTGCCAGCAGCGTTTCGGGACTAGCGGACTCCTACGAGCAGTACTTC
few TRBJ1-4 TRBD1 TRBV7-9 CASSRPLRTGGSEKLFF TGTGCCAGCAGCCGCCCCCTTCGGACAGGGGGTAGTGAAAAACTGTTTTTT
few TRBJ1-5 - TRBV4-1 CASSPRDSNQPQHF TGCGCCAGCAGCCCCCGGGATAGCAATCAGCCCCAGCATTTT
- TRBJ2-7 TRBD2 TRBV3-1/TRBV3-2 CASSPQLAGVHEQYF TGTGCCAGCAGCCCTCAACTAGCGGGGGTCCACGAGCAGTACTTC
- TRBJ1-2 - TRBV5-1 CASSLRGHRYGYTF TGCGCCAGCAGCTTGCGGGGTCACAGGTATGGCTACACCTTC
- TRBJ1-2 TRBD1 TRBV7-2 CASSLEGTGGYRGYTF TGTGCCAGCAGCTTAGAAGGGACAGGGGGCTACCGTGGCTACACCTTC
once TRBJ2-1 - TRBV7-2 CASSAGLSYNEQFF TGTGCCAGCAGCGCGGGCCTCTCCTACAATGAGCAGTTCTTC
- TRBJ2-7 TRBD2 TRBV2 CASSRTSGSYEQYF TGTGCCAGCAGTCGGACTAGCGGCTCCTACGAGCAGTACTTC
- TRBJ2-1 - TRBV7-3 CASSGSGGGEQFF TGTGCCAGCAGCGGGTCCGGGGGCGGTGAGCAGTTCTTC
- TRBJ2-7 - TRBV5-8 CASSLSGAGYEQYF TGTGCCAGCAGCTTGTCTGGCGCAGGCTACGAGCAGTACTTC
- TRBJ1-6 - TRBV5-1 CASSTSGSNSPLHF TGCGCCAGCAGCACCTCCGGTTCGAATTCACCCCTCCACTTT
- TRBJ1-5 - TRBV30 CAADQRGQPQHF TGTGCGGCGGACCAAAGGGGTCAGCCCCAGCATTTT
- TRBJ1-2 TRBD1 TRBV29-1 CSVALFRDRVYGYTF TGCAGCGTTGCTTTATTCCGGGACAGGGTCTATGGCTACACCTTC
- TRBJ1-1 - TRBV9 CASSVEREGTEAFF TGTGCCAGCAGCGTAGAAAGGGAAGGCACTGAAGCTTTCTTT
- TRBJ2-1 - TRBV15 CATSSSSGNEQFF TGTGCCACCAGCAGTTCTTCCGGGAATGAGCAGTTCTTC
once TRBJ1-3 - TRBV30 CAWKKSVSGNTIYF TGTGCCTGGAAGAAGTCCGTCTCTGGAAACACCATATATTTT
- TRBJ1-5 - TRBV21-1 CASSKKQYRGSQPQHF TGTGCCAGCAGCAAGAAGCAATACAGGGGGAGTCAGCCCCAGCATTTT
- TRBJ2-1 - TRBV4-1 CASSRSATASSYNEQFF TGCGCCAGCAGCCGATCGGCGACTGCGAGCTCCTACAATGAGCAGTTCTTC
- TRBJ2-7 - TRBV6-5 CASSYSRGGMFYEQYF TGTGCCAGCAGTTACTCGAGGGGCGGAATGTTCTACGAGCAGTACTTC
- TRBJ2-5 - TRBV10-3 CAISEAGQETQYF TGTGCCATCAGTGAGGCAGGTCAAGAGACCCAGTACTTC
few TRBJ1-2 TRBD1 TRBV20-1 CSAGQGGYTF TGCAGTGCTGGACAGGGTGGCTACACCTTC
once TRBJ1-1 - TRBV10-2 CASRELSNTEAFF TGCGCCAGCAGGGAGCTGTCGAACACTGAAGCTTTCTTT
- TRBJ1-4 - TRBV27 CASSLNGLNEKLFF TGTGCCAGCAGTTTAAATGGCCTCAATGAAAAACTGTTTTTT
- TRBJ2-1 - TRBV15 CATSRDLGVDNEQFF TGTGCCACCAGCAGAGATCTTGGGGTGGACAATGAGCAGTTCTTC
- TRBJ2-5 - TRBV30 CAWARGPLGEETQYF TGTGCCTGGGCCCGGGGACCCCTGGGGGAAGAGACCCAGTACTTC
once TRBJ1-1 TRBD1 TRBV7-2 CASSHLRGQGDTEAFF TGTGCCAGCAGCCATCTCCGTGGACAGGGGGACACTGAAGCTTTCTTT
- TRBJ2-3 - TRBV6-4 CASSVTYTDTQYF TGTGCCAGCAGTGTTACCTACACAGATACGCAGTATTTT
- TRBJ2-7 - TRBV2 CASRQKAEQYF TGTGCCAGCAGACAGAAGGCCGAGCAGTACTTC
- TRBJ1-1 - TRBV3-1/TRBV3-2 CASSPTKRGGTEAFF TGTGCCAGCAGCCCAACCAAGCGGGGGGGGACTGAAGCTTTCTTT
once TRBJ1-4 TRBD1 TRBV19 CASRDRGPSNEKLFF TGTGCCAGTCGTGACAGGGGGCCTTCTAATGAAAAACTGTTTTTT
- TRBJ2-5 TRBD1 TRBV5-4 CASSSTGLGETQYF TGTGCCAGCAGCTCGACAGGGTTGGGGGAGACCCAGTACTTC
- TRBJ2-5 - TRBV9 CASSVDSGRGETQYF TGTGCCAGCAGCGTAGACTCGGGTCGGGGGGAGACCCAGTACTTC
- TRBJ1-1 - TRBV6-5 CASKTPPGRDTEAFF TGTGCCAGCAAAACACCCCCGGGGCGGGATACTGAAGCTTTCTTT
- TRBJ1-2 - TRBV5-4 CASSSDYLYGYTF TGTGCCAGCAGCTCCGATTACCTATATGGCTACACCTTC
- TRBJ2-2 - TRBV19 CASSMRDTGELFF TGTGCCAGTAGTATGAGGGACACCGGGGAGCTGTTTTTT
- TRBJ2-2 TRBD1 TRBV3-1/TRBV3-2 CASSLRTGRYGELFF TGTGCCAGCAGCCTCCGGACAGGGAGGTACGGGGAGCTGTTTTTT
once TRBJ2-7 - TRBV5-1 CASRKEQAYEGEQYF TGCGCCAGCAGAAAAGAACAGGCCTACGAAGGCGAGCAGTACTTC
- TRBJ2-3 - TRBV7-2 CASSLVATPTDTQYF TGTGCCAGCAGCTTAGTTGCTACCCCCACAGATACGCAGTATTTT